These T cell receptor beta chains were read from a single sample in a study of blood T cell dynamics during melanoma immunotherapy. The repertoire was sequenced with immunoSEQ multiplex PCR; TCRdb's copy has only in-frame clones and lacks some. Of over 9,500 clones listed, approximately 89% are singletons. The sample in question was blood, obtained from a patient treated with checkpoint blockade. These receptors were obtained from a human donor with melanoma. Each CDR3 is given with its conserved first and last residue.

>TRBJ1-2|TRBV5-1
CASSATPRSLDGYTF
>TRBJ2-2|TRBV9
CASSTRGRPGELFF
>TRBJ2-1|TRBV5-1
CASSLISADNEQFF
>TRBJ2-7|TRBV6-6
CASSTRGRPYEQYF
>TRBJ2-1|TRBV7-2
CASSRSQRRVNEQFF
>TRBJ2-1|TRBV7-2
CASSLASAREYNEQFF
>TRBJ2-7|TRBV2
CASRGTGTYEQYF
>TRBJ1-2|TRBV7-2
CASSPGTGGRGYTF
>TRBJ2-3|TRBV7-9
CASSLWGTDTQYF
>-|TRBV7-9
CASSPLGAGGSYEQYF
>TRBJ2-7|TRBV2
CASKGQGYEQYF
>TRBJ2-5|TRBV28
CASRPRVPQETQYF
>TRBJ2-1|TRBV7-3
CASSPGYNEQFF
>TRBJ2-7|TRBV19
CASSIDPGGQGTYEQYF
>TRBJ1-5|TRBV28
CASSSQKGLRQPQHF
>TRBJ2-5|TRBV4-2
CASSPRDLEQETQYF
>TRBJ2-1|TRBV10-3
CAISERAGTSSNEQFF
>TRBJ2-3|TRBV28
CASSFPPRESTDTQYF
>TRBJ2-6|TRBV9
CASSVGRISGANVLTF
>TRBJ2-1|TRBV10-3
CAISEPGGTGHGEQFF
>TRBJ2-6|TRBV19
CASRQGGANVLTF
>TRBJ1-2|TRBV28
CARPPGVQGYTF
>TRBJ2-5|TRBV6-5
CASSYGGGEQETQYF
>TRBJ2-7|TRBV13
CASSLGLAVLSHEQYF
>TRBJ2-7|TRBV7-2
CASSFGYLEGSSYEQYF
>TRBJ2-5|TRBV28
CASRSSPGLEQYF
>TRBJ2-2|TRBV4-1
CASSPLLGARTGELFF
>TRBJ1-1|TRBV11-3
CASSGLDTEAFF
>TRBJ1-1|TRBV28
CASSLWGGSNTEAFF
>TRBJ1-5|TRBV6-1
CASSEGLRGNQPQHF
>TRBJ2-7|TRBV21-1
CASSRGWAPGSYEQYF
>TRBJ2-1|TRBV9
CASSVGGEDEQFF
>TRBJ2-7|TRBV27
CASSYDSNYEQYF
>TRBJ1-2|TRBV4-3
CASSQDGLGQANYGYTF
>TRBJ2-2|TRBV6-6
CASIDRGRGELFF
>TRBJ2-7|TRBV7-2
CASSGAEQSYEQYF
>TRBJ2-1|TRBV28
CASSSSMSSYNEQFF
>TRBJ1-4|TRBV28
CASSWGMRKKLFF
>TRBJ2-2|TRBV11-3
CASSPRDNTGELFF
>TRBJ1-2|TRBV4-2
CASSQDDRGPGYTF
>TRBJ2-1|TRBV4-2
CASSQDRGEGSNEQFF
>TRBJ2-7|TRBV2
CASKSNYEQYF
>TRBJ2-1|TRBV14
CASSQGFGTSSGEQFF
>TRBJ2-7|TRBV6-5
CASRLDPSSYEQYF
>TRBJ2-1|TRBV27
CASSLSGRAFGYEQFF
>TRBJ2-7|TRBV5-1
CASSSGLAGGPYEQYF
>TRBJ2-5|TRBV30
CAWGVETQYF
>TRBJ2-3|TRBV6-5
CASSPTATDTQYF